This TCR beta chain originates from a study of shared T cell receptors in the human thymus. Using immunoSEQ multiplex PCR, the repertoire was profiled, and TCRdb retains in-frame clones only, with some absent. The sample shows about 660,000 clones, around 87% of them seen only once. CDR1 and CDR2 from the germline V gene are SGHRS and YFSETQ. This CDR3 is built from 13 residues. V lost 0 bases and J lost 8, with 11 bases in between. These data were also reused for a study on human thymus T cells. In that study: Donors were healthy Finnish infants having corrective surgery for congenital heart defects. Resections from corrective heart surgery supplied the thymus tissue.

The clonotype originates from a boy in the first two years of life with a congenital heart defect. This chain links TRBV5-1 with TRBJ2-5; D might be TRBD1 (6 bases). What was sequenced was thymocytes. This CDR3 reads CASSLDRVSTQYF. The CDR3 DNA sequence: TGCGCCAGCAGCTTGGACAGGGTCTCAACCCAGTACTTC. Using reference TRBV5-1 and TRBJ2-5 for the parts outside the CDR3, the full variable domain is KAGVTQTPRYLIKTRGQQVTLSCSPISGHRSVSWYQQTPGQGLQFLFEYFSETQRNKGNFPGRFSGRQFSNSRSEMNVSTLELGDSALYLCASSLDRVSTQYFGPGTRLLVL.